These 3 T cell receptor beta chains were sequenced from one sample in a study of siplizumab effects on memory and regulatory T cells. Measured with immunoSEQ multiplex PCR; TCRdb has only the in-frame clones, and not every one. Among 70,000 or so clones listed, about 90% were seen once. The sample was CD8+ T cells sorted from blood. These receptors originate from a human donor in good health.

This clone was observed a handful of times. The V gene is TRBV5-6, the J gene TRBJ1-3; unclear D gene. Germline loops: CDR1 SGHDT, CDR2 YYEEEE. The V end lost 0 bases, the J end lost 0 bases, and 7 bases lay between the germline ends. This CDR3 spans 15 amino acids. CDR3 sequence reads: CASSLVGVSGNTIYF. As DNA, the CDR3 is TGTGCCAGCAGCTTGGTGGGAGTCTCTGGAAACACCATATATTTT.

This clone was detected once. This chain joins TRBV7-7 and TRBJ2-7, with D perhaps TRBD2 (5 bases). Germline V gives CDR1 SSHAT, CDR2 FNYEAQ (reference sequence). The CDR3 is 14 residues long. The V gene lost 1 base and the J gene lost 2 bases, with 9 bases spanning the gap. CDR3 in amino acids: CASSLGGVTYEQYF. The CDR3 nucleotides are TGTGCCAGCAGCTTAGGGGGAGTGACCTACGAGCAGTACTTC.

This clone was recorded only once. The chain is built from TRBV7-9 and TRBJ2-1; D gene ambiguous. V was shortened by 6 bases and J by 3 bases, with 12 bases between the two germline ends. Germline V gene sequence: CDR1 SEHNR, CDR2 FQNEAQ (reference sequence). CDR3 length: 14 amino acids. In nucleotides, the CDR3 is TGTGCCAGCAGGGCCGGCAAGAACTACAATGAGCAGTTCTTC. This codes for CASRAGKNYNEQFF.